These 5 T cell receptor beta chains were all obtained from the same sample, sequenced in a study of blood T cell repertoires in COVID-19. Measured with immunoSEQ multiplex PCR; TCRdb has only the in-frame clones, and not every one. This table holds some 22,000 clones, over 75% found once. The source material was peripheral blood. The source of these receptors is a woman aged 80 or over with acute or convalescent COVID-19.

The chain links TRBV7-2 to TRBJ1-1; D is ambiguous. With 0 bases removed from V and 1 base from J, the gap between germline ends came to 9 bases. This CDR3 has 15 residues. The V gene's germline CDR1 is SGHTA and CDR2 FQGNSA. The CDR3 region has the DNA TGTGCCAGCAGCTTAGCCGGCGGGAGGAACACTGAAGCTTTCTTT. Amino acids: CASSLAGGRNTEAFF.

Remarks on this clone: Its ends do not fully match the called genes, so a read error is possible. The CDR3 DNA is TGTGCCAGCTCCCCACTCGACAGGGGTAGCTCCTACGAGCAGTACTTC. Residues: CASSPLDRGSSYEQYF. The chain carries TRBV18 and TRBJ2-7; TRBD1 matches 8 bases. Germline-derived CDR1 and CDR2 are KGHSH and LQKENI. CDR3 length: 16 amino acids.

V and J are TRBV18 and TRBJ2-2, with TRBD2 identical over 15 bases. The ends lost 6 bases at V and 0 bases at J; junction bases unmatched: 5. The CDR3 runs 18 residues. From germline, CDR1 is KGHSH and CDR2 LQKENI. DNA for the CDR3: TGTGCCAGCTCCCCAAGGACTAGCGGGAGGGCGAACACCGGGGAGCTGTTTTTT. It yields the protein CASSPRTSGRANTGELFF.

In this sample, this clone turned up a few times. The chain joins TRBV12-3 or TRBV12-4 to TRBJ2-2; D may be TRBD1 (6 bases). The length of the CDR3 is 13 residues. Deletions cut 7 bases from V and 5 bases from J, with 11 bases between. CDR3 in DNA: TGTGCCAGCAACACCGGACAGACCGGGGAGCTGTTTTTT. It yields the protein CASNTGQTGELFF.

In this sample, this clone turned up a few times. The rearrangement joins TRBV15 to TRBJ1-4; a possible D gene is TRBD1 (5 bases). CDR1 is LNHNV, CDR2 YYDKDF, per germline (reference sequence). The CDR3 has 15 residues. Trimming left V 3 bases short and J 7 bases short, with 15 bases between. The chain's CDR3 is CATSRARGNSEKLFF. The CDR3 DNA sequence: TGTGCCACCAGCAGGGCACGGGGGAATAGTGAAAAACTGTTTTTT.